One sample yielded the 27 T cell receptor beta chains listed below, sequenced in a study of T cells in localized non-small cell lung cancer. Generated by immunoSEQ multiplex PCR, the TCRdb table keeps only in-frame clones and is missing some. The table shows under 35,000 clones, with roughly 90% occurring only once. Source: peripheral blood, taken before any cancer treatment. The receptors shown here come from a female donor older than 55 with stage I lung adenocarcinoma.

This rearrangement joins TRBV5-5 to TRBJ1-1; possibly TRBD1 for D (5 bases). Trimming cost V 5 bases and J 3 bases, with 14 bases left between them. The germline gives CDR1 SGHKS, CDR2 YYEKEE (reference sequence). The CDR3 runs 14 residues. CDR3 bases: TGTGCCAGCAGTAACACCTTACAGGACACTGAAGCTTTCTTT. This gives the protein CASSNTLQDTEAFF.

The chain is built from TRBV7-2 and TRBJ1-1; the match to TRBD1 covers 8 bases. The junction had 7 bases not matched to a gene; V was cut back by 9 bases and J by 7 bases. The CDR3 spans 12 residues. Germline lookup yields CDR1 SGHTA and CDR2 FQGNSA. The CDR3 DNA sequence: TGTGCCAGTAGCAGGGGGCGAGTTGAAGCTTTCTTT. Translating it yields CASSRGRVEAFF.

V gene TRBV6-5 combines with J gene TRBJ1-2; tentatively, D is TRBD1 (5 bases). This CDR3 spans 13 amino acids. Germline V gene data show CDR1 as MNHEY and CDR2 as SVGAGI. Trimming cost V 6 bases and J 8 bases, with 16 bases left between them. CDR3 protein: CASRPNRSGGYTF. The CDR3 DNA reads TGTGCCAGCAGGCCCAACAGGTCTGGAGGCTACACCTTC.

The chain couples TRBV7-9 to TRBJ1-1; 10 bases are a match to TRBD1. CDR3 size: 16 residues. In germline, CDR1 is SEHNR, CDR2 FQNEAQ (reference sequence). Losses at the gene ends were 5 bases for V and 3 bases for J; bases not matched to a gene: 9. CDR3 DNA sequence: TGTGCCAGCAGCCGACCCCGGGGACAGGGGTACACTGAAGCTTTCTTT. Encoded protein: CASSRPRGQGYTEAFF.

The V gene is TRBV18, the J gene TRBJ1-2, with D tentatively TRBD1 (6 bases). The V gene lost 2 bases and the J gene lost 7 bases, with 11 bases spanning the gap. Germline V gives CDR1 KGHSH, CDR2 LQKENI. The length of the CDR3 is 13 residues. The CDR3 DNA reads TGTGCCAGCTCACCAGTCGGAGGGGGTGGCTACACCTTC. It yields the protein CASSPVGGGGYTF.

This chain uses TRBV6-5 with TRBJ2-5; TRBD1 agrees at 9 bases. With 8 bases clipped from V and 5 bases from J, the junction kept 12 bases outside the gene matches. CDR1 MNHEY and CDR2 SVGAGI come from the germline V gene. The CDR3 has 15 residues. CDR3 protein: CASGYGTGRRETQYF. The CDR3 DNA sequence: TGTGCCAGCGGGTACGGGACAGGGCGGCGGGAGACCCAGTACTTC.

The chain uses TRBV23-1 and TRBJ1-4; D gene uncertain. TRBV23-1 falls under the ORF class, with uncertain function. There are 17 residues in the CDR3. Trimming shortened V by 0 bases and J by 4 bases, and 15 bases separated the two germline ends. The chain's CDR3 is CASSQSHGLRLNEKLFF. The CDR3 DNA is TGCGCCAGCAGTCAATCCCACGGCCTTAGACTTAATGAAAAACTGTTTTTT.

The chain carries TRBV25-1 and TRBJ1-6, with 10 bases aligning to TRBD1. With 5 bases clipped from V and 8 bases from J, the junction kept 6 bases outside the gene matches. This CDR3 is built from 15 residues. Germline V gene sequence: CDR1 MGHDK, CDR2 SYGVNS. The CDR3 spells CASSQPGTGDSPLHF. In DNA, the CDR3 is TGTGCCAGCAGTCAACCCGGGACAGGGGATTCACCCCTCCACTTT.

The rearrangement uses TRBV19 and TRBJ1-1; D might be TRBD1 (5 bases). The length of the CDR3 is 14 residues. Germline assignment: CDR1 LNHDA and CDR2 SQIVND (reference sequence). V was trimmed by 5 bases and J by 5 bases, leaving 15 bases between them. DNA for the CDR3: TGTGCCAGTAGTCCAGCAGGGCGTAATACTGAAGCTTTCTTT. Residues: CASSPAGRNTEAFF.

This rearrangement joins TRBV6-1 to TRBJ1-1; TRBD1 is a possible D gene (5 bases). The V end lost 1 base, the J end lost 3 bases, and 18 bases lay between the germline ends. CDR1 MNHNS and CDR2 SASEGT come from the germline V gene. CDR3 length: 17 residues. The CDR3 spells CASSEEPLVRGDTEAFF. For the CDR3, the DNA is TGTGCCAGCAGTGAAGAGCCCCTAGTAAGGGGAGACACTGAAGCTTTCTTT.

The chain has TRBV7-2 and TRBJ2-2, with D unclear. The CDR3 sequence is 16 residues long. Trimming removed 2 bases from V and 4 bases from J, with 14 bases in between. Germline values: CDR1 SGHTA, CDR2 FQGNSA. This CDR3 is CASSLWWAGSTGELFF. The DNA of the CDR3 is TGTGCCAGCAGCTTATGGTGGGCAGGAAGCACCGGGGAGCTGTTTTTT. The full variable domain, its missing parts supplied by reference TRBV7-2 and TRBJ2-2, is GAGVSQSPSNKVTEKGKDVELRCDPISGHTALYWYRQSLGQGLEFLIYFQGNSAPDKSGLPSDRFSAERTGGSVSTLTIQRTQQEDSAVYLCASSLWWAGSTGELFFGEGSRLTVL.

The chain uses TRBV5-6 and TRBJ1-2; 9 bases agree with TRBD1. Trimming cost V 0 bases and J 7 bases; bases outside gene matches: 4. Germline values: CDR1 SGHDT, CDR2 YYEEEE. This CDR3 comprises 14 residues. CDR3 DNA: TGTGCCAGCAGCTTGGGGACAGGGGTTGGTGGCTACACCTTC. The encoded protein is CASSLGTGVGGYTF.

The chain joins TRBV6-6 to TRBJ2-1, with 9 bases that match TRBD2. Per the germline V gene, CDR1 is MNHNY and CDR2 is SVGAGI (reference sequence). The ends lost 2 bases at V and 7 bases at J; junction bases unmatched: 6. This CDR3 comprises 15 residues. Here the CDR3 reads CASSYGSAGGNEQFF. The CDR3 region has the DNA TGTGCCAGCAGTTACGGTAGCGCGGGGGGGAATGAGCAGTTCTTC.

The V call is TRBV7-6, the J call TRBJ1-1; TRBD1 might be the D (5 bases). Germline CDR1 is SGHVS and CDR2 is FNYEAQ. With 3 bases removed from V and 0 bases from J, the gap between germline ends came to 8 bases. The CDR3 runs to 14 residues. DNA for the CDR3: TGTGCCAGCAGCTTCGGGGCCATGAACACTGAAGCTTTCTTT. Translating it yields CASSFGAMNTEAFF.

The V gene is TRBV30, the J gene TRBJ1-3, with D possibly TRBD1 on 5 matching bases. The CDR3 is 17 amino acids. V was shortened by 0 bases and J by 0 bases, with 15 bases between the two germline ends. Germline CDR1 GTSNPN, CDR2 SVGIG (reference sequence). CDR3 DNA: TGTGCCTGGAGTGTACTGGGGCAGGAGAGCTCTGGAAACACCATATATTTT. It is translated as CAWSVLGQESSGNTIYF.

The chain is built from TRBV5-6 and TRBJ1-1; possibly TRBD1 for D (5 bases). Per germline, CDR1 SGHDT and CDR2 YYEEEE. V shed 2 bases and J shed 0 bases, with 8 bases lying between them. The CDR3 is 14 residues long. CDR3 DNA sequence: TGTGCCAGCAGCTTCCGGGGCTTGAACACTGAAGCTTTCTTT. Residues: CASSFRGLNTEAFF.

Written as DNA, the CDR3 is TGCAGCGCACGGACGGGCACAGATACGCAGTATTTT. Translating gives CSARTGTDTQYF. V is TRBV29-1 and J is TRBJ2-3; D not certain. CDR3 length equals 12 residues. Germline V CDR1 and CDR2: SQVTM, ANQGSEA. Trimming left V 7 bases short and J 1 base short, with 9 bases between.

The rearrangement joins TRBV5-1 to TRBJ1-6, with unresolved D. Germline V gene lookup returns CDR1 SGHRS and CDR2 YFSETQ. The CDR3 spans 13 residues. The V end was cut by 7 bases, the J end by 4 bases, with 9 bases between. The CDR3 spells CASHLGYNSPLHF. In DNA, the CDR3 is TGCGCCAGCCACCTGGGGTATAATTCACCCCTCCACTTT.

V and J are TRBV18 and TRBJ1-4, with a possible D match to TRBD1 (6 bases). The CDR3 is made up of 15 amino acids. Trimming removed 4 bases at V and 3 bases at J, with 12 bases between. Germline CDR1 and CDR2: KGHSH and LQKENI. The CDR3 region is CASSLGGGANEKLFF. DNA for the CDR3: TGTGCCAGCTCACTGGGAGGGGGAGCTAATGAAAAACTGTTTTTT.

The rearrangement joins TRBV5-1 to TRBJ2-3, with TRBD2 matching 7 bases. Germline V lookup: CDR1 SGHRS, CDR2 YFSETQ. There are 15 residues in the CDR3. The J segment lost 1 base and the V segment lost 4 bases, leaving 6 bases of the junction unmatched. CDR3 coding DNA: TGCGCCAGCAGCGAGGGAGGGAGGGGCACAGATACGCAGTATTTT. This codes for CASSEGGRGTDTQYF.

The table lists this clone with a count of one. The rearrangement uses TRBV27 and TRBJ1-2, with D unresolved. Germline-derived CDR1 and CDR2 are MNHEY and SMNVEV (reference sequence). The CDR3 has 13 residues. V was trimmed by 3 bases and J by 6 bases, leaving 11 bases between them. CDR3 DNA sequence: TGTGCCAGCAGTTTTACGGCAGGCAATGGCTACACCTTC. Translating it yields CASSFTAGNGYTF.

The chain has TRBV7-2 and TRBJ2-5, with 9 bases aligning to TRBD2. This CDR3 comprises 13 residues. With V trimmed by 5 bases and J by 4 bases, 2 bases remained unmatched. Per germline, CDR1 SGHTA and CDR2 FQGNSA. The CDR3 nucleotides read TGTGCCAGCAGCGGTAGCGGGGGAGAGACCCAGTACTTC. Protein: CASSGSGGETQYF.

Here the CDR3 DNA reads TGTGCCAGCAGTTATGGGGGACTAGCGGTCCGGGATACGCAGTATTTT. Translating gives CASSYGGLAVRDTQYF. The chain links TRBV6-5 to TRBJ2-3, with 11 bases that match TRBD2. V gave up 3 bases and J gave up 6 bases; unmatched junction bases: 8. This CDR3 comprises 16 residues. Germline V gene data show CDR1 as MNHEY and CDR2 as SVGAGI.

The chain couples TRBV28 to TRBJ1-2; D ambiguous. Germline V gives CDR1 MDHEN, CDR2 SYDVKM. The CDR3 length is 14 residues. Trimming shortened V by 5 bases and J by 3 bases, and 13 bases separated the two germline ends. CDR3 coding DNA: TGTGCCAGCAGTCCCAGTACACACTACTATGGCTACACCTTC. Translation: CASSPSTHYYGYTF.

The V call is TRBV19, the J call TRBJ2-1; TRBD2 might be the D (6 bases). V lost 4 bases, J lost 6 bases, and 16 bases lay in between. Germline lookup yields CDR1 LNHDA and CDR2 SQIVND (reference sequence). The CDR3 length is 15 residues. The CDR3 region is CASSTPGLRRNEQFF. The CDR3 DNA reads as TGTGCCAGTAGTACACCGGGACTGCGCCGCAATGAGCAGTTCTTC. Full variable domain (missing parts from reference TRBV19 and TRBJ2-1): DGGITQSPKYLFRKEGQNVTLSCEQNLNHDAMYWYRQDPGQGLRLIYYSQIVNDFQKGDIAEGYSVSREKKESFPLTVTSAQKNPTAFYLCASSTPGLRRNEQFFGPGTRLTVL.

This clone was recorded once. V gene TRBV7-2 combines with J gene TRBJ2-7; D is possibly TRBD1 (6 bases). Germline V lookup: CDR1 SGHTA, CDR2 FQGNSA. CDR3 length: 13 residues. V was trimmed by 5 bases and J by 1 base, leaving 9 bases between them. In DNA form, the CDR3 reads TGTGCCAGCAGCCGTACAGGGTCCTACGAGCAGTACTTC. Amino acids: CASSRTGSYEQYF.

The rearrangement uses TRBV5-1 and TRBJ1-1; D is undetermined. Germline V gene lookup returns CDR1 SGHRS and CDR2 YFSETQ. The CDR3 sequence is 15 residues long. Trimming took off 0 bases at V and 5 bases at J, with 14 bases between the two ends. Written as DNA, the CDR3 is TGCGCCAGCAGCTTGGCCAGCGGTATCGATACTGAAGCTTTCTTT. This encodes CASSLASGIDTEAFF.